This TCR beta chain is drawn from a study of blood T cells in healthy people across ages. Notes on the study in general: Observed TCR beta diversity per million T cells went down as age went up. This fall followed a roughly linear course with age.

Samples had at least 6.5 million PBMCs isolated from them. Alongside a J-beta primer mix, a sample-barcoded 5' primer served in a second PCR lasting roughly 7 to 12 cycles. TCRdb re-called the 5' RACE reads through MiXCR, storing one row per CDR3 protein. The sample shows roughly 800,000 distinct CDR3 sequences, 58% of them seen only once. In the case of this clonotype: The antigen is undetermined. One end of the junction varies from germline; a read error may be responsible.

This CDR3 has 11 residues. Germline CDR1 and CDR2: SGHTA and FQGNSA. Sample: blood. The J gene is TRBJ1-1, the V gene TRBV7-2; D remains ambiguous. This receptor was taken from a man aged 25-45 years in good health. The CDR3 DNA reads as TGTTCCAGCAGCTTAGATCTGGTAACTTTCTTT. It yields the protein CSSSLDLVTFF.